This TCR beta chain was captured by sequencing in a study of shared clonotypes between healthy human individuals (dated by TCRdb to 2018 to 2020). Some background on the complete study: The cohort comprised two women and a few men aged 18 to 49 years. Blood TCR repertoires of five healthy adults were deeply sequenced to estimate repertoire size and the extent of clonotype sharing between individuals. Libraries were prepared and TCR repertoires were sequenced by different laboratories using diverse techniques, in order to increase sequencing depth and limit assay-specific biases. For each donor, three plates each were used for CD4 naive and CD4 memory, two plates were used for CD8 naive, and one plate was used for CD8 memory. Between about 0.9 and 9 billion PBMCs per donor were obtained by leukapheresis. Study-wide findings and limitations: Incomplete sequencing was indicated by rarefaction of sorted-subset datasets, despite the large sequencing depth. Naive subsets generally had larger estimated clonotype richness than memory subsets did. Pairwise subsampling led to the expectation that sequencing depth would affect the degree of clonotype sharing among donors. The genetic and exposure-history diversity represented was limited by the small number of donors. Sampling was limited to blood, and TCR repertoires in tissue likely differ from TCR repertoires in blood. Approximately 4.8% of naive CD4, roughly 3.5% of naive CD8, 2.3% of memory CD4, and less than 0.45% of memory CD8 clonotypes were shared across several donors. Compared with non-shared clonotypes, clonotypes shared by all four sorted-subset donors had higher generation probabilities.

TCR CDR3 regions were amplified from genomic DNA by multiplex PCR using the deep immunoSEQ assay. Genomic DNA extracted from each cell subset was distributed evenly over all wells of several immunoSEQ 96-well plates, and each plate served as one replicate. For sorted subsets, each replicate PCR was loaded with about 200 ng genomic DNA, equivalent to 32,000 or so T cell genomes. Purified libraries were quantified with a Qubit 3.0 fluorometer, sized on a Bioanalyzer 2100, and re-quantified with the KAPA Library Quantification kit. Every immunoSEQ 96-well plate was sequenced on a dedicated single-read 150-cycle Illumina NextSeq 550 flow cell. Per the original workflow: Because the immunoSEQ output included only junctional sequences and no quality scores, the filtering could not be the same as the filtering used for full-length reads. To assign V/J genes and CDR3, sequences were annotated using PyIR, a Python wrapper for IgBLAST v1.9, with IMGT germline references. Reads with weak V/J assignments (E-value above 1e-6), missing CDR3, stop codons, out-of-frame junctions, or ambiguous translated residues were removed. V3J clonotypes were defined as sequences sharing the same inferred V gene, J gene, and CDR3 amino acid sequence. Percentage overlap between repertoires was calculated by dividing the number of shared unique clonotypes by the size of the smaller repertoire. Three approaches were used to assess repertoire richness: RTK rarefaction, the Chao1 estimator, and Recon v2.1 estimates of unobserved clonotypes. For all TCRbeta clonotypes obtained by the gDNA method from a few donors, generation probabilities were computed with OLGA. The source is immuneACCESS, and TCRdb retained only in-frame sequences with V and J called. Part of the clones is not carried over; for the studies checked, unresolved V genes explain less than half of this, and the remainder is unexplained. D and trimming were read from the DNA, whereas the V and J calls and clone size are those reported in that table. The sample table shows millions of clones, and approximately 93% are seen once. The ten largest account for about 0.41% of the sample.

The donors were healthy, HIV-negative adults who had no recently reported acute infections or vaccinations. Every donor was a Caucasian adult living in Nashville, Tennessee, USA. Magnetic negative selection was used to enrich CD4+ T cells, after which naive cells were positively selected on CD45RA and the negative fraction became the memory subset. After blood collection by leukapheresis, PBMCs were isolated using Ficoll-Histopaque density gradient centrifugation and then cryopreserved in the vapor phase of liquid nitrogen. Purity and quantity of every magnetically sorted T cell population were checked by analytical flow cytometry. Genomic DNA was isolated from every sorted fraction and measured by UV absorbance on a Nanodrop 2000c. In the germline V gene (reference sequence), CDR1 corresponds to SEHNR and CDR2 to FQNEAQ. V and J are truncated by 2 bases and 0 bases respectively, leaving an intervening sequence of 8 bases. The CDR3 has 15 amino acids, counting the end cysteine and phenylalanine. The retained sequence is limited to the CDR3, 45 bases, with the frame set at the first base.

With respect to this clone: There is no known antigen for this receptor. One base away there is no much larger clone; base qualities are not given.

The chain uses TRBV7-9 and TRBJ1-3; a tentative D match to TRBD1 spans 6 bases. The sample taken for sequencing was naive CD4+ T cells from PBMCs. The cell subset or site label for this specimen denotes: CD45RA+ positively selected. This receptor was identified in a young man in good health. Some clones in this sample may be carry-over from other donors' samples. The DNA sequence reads TGTGCCAGCAGCTTAACAGGGTTCTCTGGAAACACCATATATTTT. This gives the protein CASSLTGFSGNTIYF.